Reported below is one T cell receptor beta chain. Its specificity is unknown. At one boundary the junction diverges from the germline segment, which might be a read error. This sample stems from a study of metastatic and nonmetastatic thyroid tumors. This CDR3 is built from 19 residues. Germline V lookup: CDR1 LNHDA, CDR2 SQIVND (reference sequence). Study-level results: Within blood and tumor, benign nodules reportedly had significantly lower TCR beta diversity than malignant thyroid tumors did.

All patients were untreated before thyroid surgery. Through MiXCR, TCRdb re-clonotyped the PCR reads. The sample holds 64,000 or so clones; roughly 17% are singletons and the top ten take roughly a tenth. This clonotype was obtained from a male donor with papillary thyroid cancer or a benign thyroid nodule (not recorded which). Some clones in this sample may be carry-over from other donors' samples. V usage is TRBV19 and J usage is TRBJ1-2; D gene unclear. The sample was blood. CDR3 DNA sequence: TGTGCCAGTAGCCGCCTCTCGGCAGGAATAACCGATACTGACTATGGCTACAACTTC. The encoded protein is CASSRLSAGITDTDYGYNF.